Listed below are T cell receptor beta chains from one sample, sequenced in a study of CD8+ T cells in alopecia areata. The data were produced by immunoSEQ multiplex PCR, yet TCRdb's version contains in-frame clones alone and is incomplete. The sample records fewer than 250,000 clones, 45% to 65% being singletons. Sample: CD4+ T cells sorted from blood, taken at week 4, from a patient treated with tofacitinib. Source of these receptors: a human donor with alopecia areata. Both conserved end residues are part of each CDR3. A D gene is named only where the DNA matches it firmly. Only part of the rows carry a size: once, few, many, or a class if the clone is expanded.

cdr3_nt	cdr3_aa	v_call	j_call	d_call	clone_size
TGTGCCACCAGCAGAGATCCTTCAGGGGCTAGCGGGAGTAGTGTGCAGTACTTC	CATSRDPSGASGSSVQYF	TRBV15	TRBJ2-7	TRBD2	NA
TGTGCCAGCTGGACAGGGATCGGACAGGAGACCCAGTACTTC	CASWTGIGQETQYF	TRBV25-1	TRBJ2-5	TRBD1	NA
TGTGCCAGCAGCCCCTGGACAGGGGGCAACACCGGGGAGCTGTTTTTT	CASSPWTGGNTGELFF	TRBV7-8	TRBJ2-2	TRBD1	few
TGTGCCTGGAGTGTCGACTCCTACGAGCAGTACTTC	CAWSVDSYEQYF	TRBV30	TRBJ2-7	NA	few
TGTGCCAGCAGTCGGACAGGCTCTGGGGCCAACGTCCTGACTTTC	CASSRTGSGANVLTF	TRBV28	TRBJ2-6	TRBD1	NA
TGCGCCAGCAGCACTTCTGCGGGAGAAGGCTACACCTTC	CASSTSAGEGYTF	TRBV4-1	TRBJ1-2	NA	NA
TGTGCCAGCAGCTTCGGCGGACCCTACGAGCAGTACTTC	CASSFGGPYEQYF	TRBV11-1	TRBJ2-7	NA	NA
TGTGCCTGGAAAACAGGGGATAGCAATCAGCCCCAGCATTTT	CAWKTGDSNQPQHF	TRBV30	TRBJ1-5	TRBD1	NA
TGCAGCGTTGAAAGGCCTAGCGGGAGAGGTGGGGGTGAGCAGTTCTTC	CSVERPSGRGGGEQFF	TRBV29-1	TRBJ2-1	TRBD2	NA
TGTGCCTGGAGTGAGGGACGGAGGAACACTGAAGCTTTCTTT	CAWSEGRRNTEAFF	TRBV30	TRBJ1-1	NA	NA
TGTGCCAGCAGGTTGGACAGGGGATCTGAAGAGCAGTACTTC	CASRLDRGSEEQYF	TRBV2	TRBJ2-7	TRBD1	NA
TGTGCCAGCAGCTTAAACGGGACAGTTAGAACTAATGAAAAACTGTTTTTT	CASSLNGTVRTNEKLFF	TRBV7-3	TRBJ1-4	TRBD1	NA
TGCAGTGCGAGGGGCTTGAGAGAGCAGTTCTTC	CSARGLREQFF	TRBV20-1	TRBJ2-1	NA	NA
TGTGCCAGCAGCCGCGGGGCGGGAGGCTCCTACAATGAGCAGTTCTTC	CASSRGAGGSYNEQFF	TRBV4-2	TRBJ2-1	TRBD2	NA
TGTGCCAGCAGCCTTCCGGGACCGCGTAATGAAAAACTGTTTTTT	CASSLPGPRNEKLFF	TRBV7-2	TRBJ1-4	NA	NA
TGTGCCATCAGGGGAAACCGACACAGGGAAGAGACCCAGTACTTC	CAIRGNRHREETQYF	TRBV10-3	TRBJ2-5	NA	NA
TGTACCTCCGGGACACCCGGCGAGCAGTACTTC	CTSGTPGEQYF	TRBV7-7	TRBJ2-7	NA	NA
TGCAGCGTTAGGAGTGCGGGGACCTCTGGGGCCAACGTCCTGACTTTC	CSVRSAGTSGANVLTF	TRBV29-1	TRBJ2-6	NA	NA
TGTGCCTGGAGTGGTACAGATACGCAGTATTTT	CAWSGTDTQYF	TRBV30	TRBJ2-3	NA	NA
TGCGCCAGCAGCCCGGGACAGGGATTTAACGAGCAGTACTTC	CASSPGQGFNEQYF	TRBV4-1	TRBJ2-7	TRBD1	few
TGCAGCGTTGCCTTTGGTAGCTGGGGGTACGAGCAGTACTTC	CSVAFGSWGYEQYF	TRBV29-1	TRBJ2-7	NA	NA
TGTGCCAGCAGCACACCCGGCGCAGAGACCCAGTACTTC	CASSTPGAETQYF	TRBV11-2	TRBJ2-5	NA	few
TGTGCCAGCAGCCAAGCGGGGACTAGCTCCCACGAGCAGTACTTC	CASSQAGTSSHEQYF	TRBV14	TRBJ2-7	TRBD2	NA